The T cell receptor (beta chain) under discussion was sequenced for a study of shared clonotypes between healthy human individuals. In germline, CDR1 is SGHAT, CDR2 FQNNGV. The CDR3 contains 14 residues. Trimming removed 1 base from V and 4 bases from J, with 8 bases in between. Genomic DNA from each subset was divided evenly over several immunoSEQ plates. Generated by immunoSEQ multiplex PCR, the TCRdb table keeps only in-frame clones and is missing some. The sample holds 1.5 million to 1.9 million clones, nearly 99% seen once. With respect to this clone: Other DNA sequences in this sample translate to the same CDR3.

Sequences were obtained from naive CD4+ T cells sorted from blood. Subset: CD45RA+ positively selected. This rearrangement joins TRBV11-2 to TRBJ2-1; D unclear. The TCR comes from a man between 25 and 39 years old in good health. In DNA, the CDR3 is TGTGCCAGCAGCTTAGTGCTCGGGTACAATGAGCAGTTCTTC. It specifies CASSLVLGYNEQFF.